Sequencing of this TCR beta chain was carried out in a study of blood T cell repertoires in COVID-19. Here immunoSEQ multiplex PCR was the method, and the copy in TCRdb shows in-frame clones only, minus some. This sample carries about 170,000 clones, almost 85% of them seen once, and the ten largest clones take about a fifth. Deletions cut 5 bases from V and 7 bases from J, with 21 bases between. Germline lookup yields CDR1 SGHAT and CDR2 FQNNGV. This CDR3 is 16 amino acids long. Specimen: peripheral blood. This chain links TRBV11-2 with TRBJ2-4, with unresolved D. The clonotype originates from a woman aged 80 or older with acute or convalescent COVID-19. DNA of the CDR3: TGTGCCAGCAGCCCTAGAAGAGCCCCACCGACGAACATTCAGTACTTC. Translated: CASSPRRAPPTNIQYF.